This TCR beta chain came from a study of PD-1 blockade in mismatch repair-deficient tumors. Overall study context: Patients had approximately 13 mismatch repair-deficient cancer types, all previously treated and progressing. Study outcomes and limitations: After pembrolizumab, tumor-resident clones rose rapidly, then generally contracted before radiologic responses.

V gave up 5 bases and J gave up 6 bases; unmatched junction bases: 10. This CDR3 has 15 residues. Germline V gene data show CDR1 as MNHEY and CDR2 as SVGAGI. Documented time point: identical roughly 10-day culture without peptide (control). On this clone: Antigen specificity is unknown.

TCRdb's copy holds only in-frame clones and misses some; the assay was immunoSEQ multiplex PCR. Of roughly 13,000 clones listed, around 86% are singletons. The clonotype was recovered from an adult with mismatch repair-deficient cancer. The chain employs TRBV6-5 and TRBJ2-3; 8 nucleotides align to TRBD2. This specimen consisted of cells cultured in vitro, obtained from a patient treated with pembrolizumab. The CDR3 DNA follows: TGTGCCAGCAGTCCCGCCGGGACTAGTGCCGATACGCAGTATTTT. Encoded protein: CASSPAGTSADTQYF.